These 18 T cell receptor beta chains originate from one sample sequenced in a study of T cells in Graves' hyperthyroidism and ophthalmopathy. Regions amplified from RNA transcripts were the TCR beta CDR3 regions. A set of HTBI primers served as the primers for a first-round RT-PCR of the TCR CDR3. TCRdb itself ran the multiplex PCR reads through MiXCR, one entry per CDR3 protein. The sample has about 700,000 distinct CDR3 sequences, 14% seen once. Source material: blood. Receptors originate from a woman in her late teens or twenties with Graves' hyperthyroidism.

The V call is TRBV9, the J call TRBJ2-3; either TRBD1 or TRBD2 may supply D (5 bases each). V was cut by 0 bases and J by 0 bases, with 8 bases left in between. CDR1 and CDR2 (germline): SGDLS, YYNGEE. The CDR3 has 15 residues. The CDR3: CASSVGGVSTDTQYF. The CDR3 DNA is TGTGCCAGCAGCGTAGGAGGGGTTAGCACAGATACGCAGTATTTT.

This clonotype was counted between two and nine times. The genes are TRBV11-2 and TRBJ2-7; possibly TRBD2 for D (6 bases). Trimming stripped 4 bases from V and 1 base from J, with 14 bases between. This CDR3 region has 15 residues. Germline V gives CDR1 SGHAT, CDR2 FQNNGV. CDR3 sequence reads: CASSSLRDSSYEQYF. The DNA for the CDR3 is TGTGCCAGCAGCTCCCTGCGGGACTCGTCCTACGAGCAGTACTTC.

This clonotype turned up a few times. The rearrangement uses TRBV5-1 and TRBJ2-5; TRBD1 might be the D (6 bases). Germline V gene data show CDR1 as SGHRS and CDR2 as YFSETQ. The CDR3 length is 17 residues. With 3 bases removed from V and 1 base from J, the gap between germline ends came to 19 bases. The CDR3 bases are TGCGCCAGCAGCTCGTTGTCCGGACAGCATATCCAAGAGACCCAGTACTTC. It codes for CASSSLSGQHIQETQYF.

A few counts support this clonotype. The chain has TRBV15 and TRBJ2-7; D remains ambiguous. Looked up from germline, CDR1 is LNHNV and CDR2 is YYDKDF (reference sequence). CDR3 length: 12 residues. The ends were cut back, 2 bases at V and 3 bases at J, with 5 bases in the middle. CDR3 coding DNA: TGTGCCACCAGCAGAAGGTACTACGAGCAGTACTTC. It translates to CATSRRYYEQYF.

V gene TRBV4-1 combines with J gene TRBJ2-7; TRBD2 might be the D (6 bases). The CDR3 is 16 residues long. Germline V CDR1 and CDR2: MGHRA, YSYEKL. The germline V and J ends were trimmed by 5 bases and 0 bases, with 17 bases remaining between them. This chain's CDR3 is CASSSLALGSSYEQYF. CDR3 coding DNA: TGCGCCAGCAGCAGTCTAGCGCTGGGGAGCTCCTACGAGCAGTACTTC.

This clonotype has only a few counts. The gene calls are TRBV2 and TRBJ1-6; possibly TRBD1 for D (6 bases). Trimming left V 11 bases short and J 9 bases short, with 17 bases between. From germline, CDR1 is SNHLY and CDR2 FYNNEI. The CDR3 consists of 13 residues. Here the CDR3 reads CAGAGEVVSPLHF. Written as DNA, the CDR3 is TGTGCCGGAGCAGGGGAAGTGGTTTCACCCCTCCACTTT.

In DNA form, the CDR3 reads TGTGCCAGCTCACCACAAGGCCCAGAGGCCAAAAACATTCAGTACTTC. This encodes CASSPQGPEAKNIQYF. This rearrangement joins TRBV18 to TRBJ2-4; no reliable D call. V was clipped by 1 base and J by 1 base, with 11 bases between them. CDR3 length equals 16 residues. From germline, CDR1 is KGHSH and CDR2 LQKENI.

V usage is TRBV29-1 and J usage is TRBJ2-1, with 11 nucleotides matching TRBD2. The end of the DNA fits TRBJ2-7 better, so the J call may be wrong. CDR3 size: 16 residues. The germline gives CDR1 SQVTM, CDR2 ANQGSEA. The CDR3 bases are TGCAGCGTTGAAGCCTCCCCTAGCGGGAGGAGCAATGAGCAGTACTTC. Amino acid sequence: CSVEASPSGRSNEQYF.

In its sample, this clonotype was seen many times. Here the CDR3 reads CSAFGQGYETQYF. The DNA for the CDR3 is TGCAGTGCCTTCGGACAGGGGTATGAGACCCAGTACTTC. The rearrangement links TRBV20-1 to TRBJ2-5, with 9 bases that match TRBD1. The CDR3 covers 13 residues. Germline CDR1 DFQATT, CDR2 SNEGSKA (reference sequence). Trimming cost V 6 bases and J 5 bases; bases outside gene matches: 7.

The rearrangement links TRBV19 to TRBJ1-2; D is ambiguous. The CDR3 extends over 13 amino acids. From germline, CDR1 is LNHDA and CDR2 SQIVND (reference sequence). Trimming left V 2 bases short and J 4 bases short, with 8 bases between. As DNA, the CDR3 is TGTGCCAGTAGTATATCAGGAATCTATGGCTACACCTTC. Translated, it gives CASSISGIYGYTF. The variable domain in full, with the rest retrieved from reference TRBV19 and TRBJ1-2, is DGGITQSPKYLFRKEGQNVTLSCEQNLNHDAMYWYRQDPGQGLRLIYYSQIVNDFQKGDIAEGYSVSREKKESFPLTVTSAQKNPTAFYLCASSISGIYGYTFGSGTRLTVV.

This chain connects TRBV28 to TRBJ2-5, with D perhaps matching TRBD2 (7 bases). The germline CDR1 and CDR2 sequences are MDHEN and SYDVKM. CDR3 length equals 16 residues. The V end lost 1 base, the J end lost 2 bases, and 14 bases lay between the germline ends. DNA for the CDR3: TGTGCCAGCAGTTTATCCTCGCGGGGGCTACAAGAGACCCAGTACTTC. Its translation: CASSLSSRGLQETQYF.

This clonotype was observed many times. The rearrangement joins TRBV20-1 to TRBJ2-1; D might be TRBD2 (5 bases). Germline V CDR1 and CDR2: DFQATT, SNEGSKA (reference sequence). V shed 7 bases and J shed 10 bases, with 23 bases lying between them. The CDR3 covers 14 residues. CDR3 nucleotide sequence: TGCAGTGTAGAACCTTCCCTAGCTGTAGGGGAGCAGTTCTTC. Its translation is CSVEPSLAVGEQFF.

This clonotype was seen at least ten times. The chain employs TRBV7-3 and TRBJ2-1, with TRBD2 matching over 11 bases. The CDR3 sequence is 19 residues long. Trimming took 5 bases from V and 6 from J; bases not matched to a gene: 18. From germline, CDR1 is SGHTA and CDR2 FQGTGA. This CDR3 is CASSAGGISGRALGNEQFF. CDR3 coding DNA: TGTGCCAGCAGCGCAGGAGGGATTAGCGGGAGGGCCTTGGGCAATGAGCAGTTCTTC.

The chain combines TRBV6-1 with TRBJ2-7; D possibly corresponds to TRBD2 (7 bases). The CDR3 covers 14 residues. Germline V gene data show CDR1 as MNHNS and CDR2 as SASEGT. Trimming removed 1 base from V and 6 bases from J, with 13 bases in between. The CDR3 DNA reads TGTGCCAGCAGTGAAGATAGGGGGACTATCGAGCAGTACTTC. Amino acids: CASSEDRGTIEQYF.

This rearrangement joins TRBV3-1 to TRBJ2-2, with D possibly called TRBD1 or TRBD2 (5 bases each). Germline assignment: CDR1 LGHDT and CDR2 YNNKEL (reference sequence). Between the trimmed V and J ends, which lost 4 bases and 6 bases, there was a span of 18 bases. There are 16 residues in the CDR3. CDR3 in amino acids: CASSPPVKGRSGELFF. DNA for the CDR3: TGTGCCAGCAGCCCCCCGGTAAAGGGACGATCCGGGGAGCTGTTTTTT.

A note on this clonotype: The junction shows a germline mismatch at one end, possibly a read error. CDR3 in DNA: TGTGCCAGCAGCAAGACTAGCGGAGAGGGTAATTTAAACTTC. It is translated as CASSKTSGEGNLNF. The chain employs TRBV7-2 and TRBJ2-5; 9 positions agree with TRBD2. The CDR3 runs 14 residues. The V gene's germline CDR1 is SGHTA and CDR2 FQGNSA.

The sample holds a few counts of this clonotype. The chain employs TRBV9 and TRBJ2-1; 10 bases agree with TRBD2. CDR3 length equals 15 residues. Germline loops: CDR1 SGDLS, CDR2 YYNGEE. J was trimmed by 2 bases and V by 2 bases; bases with no gene match: 1. The CDR3 DNA reads as TGTGCCAGCAGCGTGGGACTAGCGACCTACAATGAGCAGTTCTTC. Its translation is CASSVGLATYNEQFF. The full variable domain, rest sourced from reference TRBV9 and TRBJ2-1, is DSGVTQTPKHLITATGQRVTLRCSPRSGDLSVYWYQQSLDQGLQFLIQYYNGEERAKGNILERFSAQQFPDLHSELNLSSLELGDSALYFCASSVGLATYNEQFFGPGTRLTVL.

This clonotype was seen repeatedly, ten times or more. The V gene is TRBV24-1, the J gene TRBJ2-7; TRBD1 might be the D (6 bases). V was trimmed by 7 bases and J by 3 bases, leaving 12 bases between them. Per germline, CDR1 KGHDR and CDR2 SFDVKD. CDR3 size: 13 residues. CDR3 amino acids: CATRSGTHYEQYF. In DNA, the CDR3 is TGTGCCACCAGGTCCGGGACACACTACGAGCAGTACTTC.